These T cell receptor beta chains were read from a single sample in a study of CD8 T cells in ankylosing spondylitis. In TCRdb, the 5' RACE reads were re-called with MiXCR into one record per CDR3 protein. The sample has about 450,000 distinct CDR3 sequences; 25% to 30% are singletons. The sequenced material came from blood, either unsorted or a sorted T cell fraction (not recorded which). Receptors originate from a male donor with ankylosing spondylitis. Both conserved end residues are part of each CDR3. D genes are given only for firm matches. The listing skips clone size in some rows; elsewhere it reads once, few, many or a size class.

V,J,size,D,DNA,CDR3
TRBV7-9,TRBJ2-5,.,.,TGTGCCAGCAGCTTAGGCGACAGACTTCAAGAGACCCAGTACTTC,CASSLGDRLQETQYF
TRBV7-2,TRBJ1-2,few,.,TGTGCCAGCAGCTTTGGGGGGCTAGGTTATGGCTACACCTTC,CASSFGGLGYGYTF
TRBV12-3/TRBV12-4,TRBJ2-1,few,.,TGTGCCAGCAGTTTAAGTCCGAGCTCTCCCCCCAATGAGCAGTTCTTC,CASSLSPSSPPNEQFF
TRBV7-2,TRBJ1-2,few,TRBD1,TGTGCCAGCAGCCAACGACAGGGTGGTGGCTACACCTTC,CASSQRQGGGYTF
TRBV7-2,TRBJ2-2,few,.,TGTGCCAGCAGCGTGACATGGGGCCCAGGGACCGGGGAGCTGTTTTTT,CASSVTWGPGTGELFF
TRBV20-1,TRBJ2-7,.,TRBD1,TGCAGCGGGACAGCGACCTACGAGCAGTACTTC,CSGTATYEQYF
TRBV29-1,TRBJ2-1,few,TRBD2,TGCAGCGTTGAAGAGAGTAGCGGGCCACGCAATGAGCAGTTCTTC,CSVEESSGPRNEQFF
TRBV6-2/TRBV6-3,TRBJ1-2,.,.,TGTGCCAGCAGTTGGAGACGAGAAGCGGCATTGAACTATGGCTACACCTTC,CASSWRREAALNYGYTF
TRBV5-1,TRBJ2-1,few,TRBD2,TGCGCCAGCAGTTATAGCGGGAGAAGATACAATGAGCAGTTCTTC,CASSYSGRRYNEQFF
TRBV6-1,TRBJ1-5,.,.,TGTGCCAGGATACAGAGATATAGCAATCAGCCCCAGCATTTT,CARIQRYSNQPQHF
TRBV7-6,TRBJ2-2,.,TRBD1,TGTGCCAGCAGCTTGACAGGGGTAGACACCGGGGAGCTGTTTTTT,CASSLTGVDTGELFF
TRBV12-3/TRBV12-4,TRBJ1-1,few,.,TGTGCCAGCAGGAGAGGGACTGAAGCTTTCTTT,CASRRGTEAFF
TRBV28,TRBJ1-2,few,.,TGTGCCAGCAGTTTACAGCAAAACTATGGCTACACCTTC,CASSLQQNYGYTF
TRBV24-1,TRBJ2-5,few,TRBD2,TGTGCCACCAGTGATTTGCCGAGCGGGACCCCCGGGGAGACCCAGTACTTC,CATSDLPSGTPGETQYF
TRBV10-1,TRBJ2-2,.,.,TGCGCCAGCAGTGGTCCGAGGAACACCGGGGAGCTGTTTTTT,CASSGPRNTGELFF
TRBV5-4,TRBJ1-1,.,.,TGTGCCAGCAGCAACGCCGGGACACCCATGGCTTTCTTT,CASSNAGTPMAFF
TRBV11-2,TRBJ1-5,few,.,TGTGCCAGCAGCCCCTCGGGCCAGGCATATAGCAATCAGCCCCAGCATTTT,CASSPSGQAYSNQPQHF
TRBV11-2,TRBJ2-5,few,.,TGTGCCAGCAGCTTAGGGCTCGGCGGGGTCCCAGAGACCCAGTACTTC,CASSLGLGGVPETQYF
TRBV29-1,TRBJ2-3,few,.,TGCAGCGTTTCCCTAGCCGGGGCAGGCACAGATACGCAGTATTTT,CSVSLAGAGTDTQYF
TRBV5-1,TRBJ2-2,.,.,TGCGCCAGCAGCTTTAGATTGGCGGCGAACACCGGGGAGCTGTTTTTT,CASSFRLAANTGELFF
TRBV4-2,TRBJ2-1,.,TRBD1,TGTGCCAGCAGCCAAGTGGGTGGGACAGGGGGTTACAATGAGCAGTTCTTC,CASSQVGGTGGYNEQFF
TRBV20-1,TRBJ2-5,.,.,TGCAGTCCCAACCCGCGCGGCTACGGCGGGACCCAGTACTTC,CSPNPRGYGGTQYF
TRBV12-3/TRBV12-4,TRBJ1-5,.,.,TGTGCCAGCAGTTTTCTTCGAGAGAGCGGGGGCAATCAGCCCCAGCATTTT,CASSFLRESGGNQPQHF
TRBV20-1,TRBJ2-3,many,.,TGCAGTGCTAGTTCTGCGGGTACCTTCATGGGGCAGTATTTT,CSASSAGTFMGQYF
TRBV5-1,TRBJ2-6,.,.,TGCGCCAGCAGCCGTTCCGACAGTAGCTCTGGGGCCAACGTCCTGACTTTC,CASSRSDSSSGANVLTF
TRBV5-1,TRBJ2-2,.,.,TGCGCCAGCGGCCCCCTGGGAACCGGGGAGCTGTTTTTT,CASGPLGTGELFF
TRBV29-1,TRBJ2-3,few,.,TGCAGCGTTGATGCGGGCACAGATACGCAGTATTTT,CSVDAGTDTQYF
TRBV9,TRBJ2-1,.,TRBD2,TGTGCCAGCAGCGGTTCGGGGGGGCGGAAGCTATACAATGAGCAGTTCTTC,CASSGSGGRKLYNEQFF
TRBV7-2,TRBJ1-1,.,.,TGTGCCAGCAGCAGGGGGGGCGGTCAGACTGAAGCTTTCTTT,CASSRGGGQTEAFF
TRBV7-6,TRBJ2-1,few,TRBD2,TGTGCCAGCAGCTTAGAATTGAGTGCGGGACTAGGCAATGAGCAGTTCTTC,CASSLELSAGLGNEQFF
TRBV24-1,TRBJ2-3,many,TRBD2,TGTGCCACCAGTGAACGGACTAGCGGGAGGGCCGTGTCAGATACGCAGTATTTT,CATSERTSGRAVSDTQYF
TRBV5-1,TRBJ2-3,.,.,TGCGCCAGCAGATCAGGGACAGATACGCAGTATTTT,CASRSGTDTQYF
TRBV3-1,TRBJ2-7,few,.,TGTGCCAGCAGCCAAGGATCGGTAAAGTACGAGCAGTACTTC,CASSQGSVKYEQYF
TRBV27,TRBJ1-5,many,.,TGTGCCAGCAGTCGATACGGAGAGCCCCAGCATTTT,CASSRYGEPQHF
TRBV27,TRBJ2-7,once,TRBD2,TGTGCCAGCAGTTTATCGGGACTAGCGGGCCGGGGCCGTACCTACGAGCAGTACTTC,CASSLSGLAGRGRTYEQYF
TRBV3-1,TRBJ2-1,few,.,TGTGCCAGCAGCCAAGGGGAGGTAGGGATCGCTCGGCAGTTCTTC,CASSQGEVGIARQFF
TRBV29-1,TRBJ2-7,.,.,TGCAGCGTTGAAGAGACAGCGTCTTACGAGCAGTACTTC,CSVEETASYEQYF
TRBV7-8,TRBJ2-2,few,TRBD1,TGTGCCAGCAGCCAAAGGGTCTTCCTTACCGGGACAGGGGGGACCGGGGAGCTGTTTTTT,CASSQRVFLTGTGGTGELFF
TRBV18,TRBJ2-2,few,.,TGTGCCAGCTCACCACGGGCAGATGGGCTTCTGACCGGGGAGCTGTTTTTT,CASSPRADGLLTGELFF
TRBV25-1,TRBJ1-1,few,.,TGTGCCACCCCAGAAGCTTTCTTT,CATPEAFF
TRBV19,TRBJ1-5,.,TRBD1,TGTGCCAGTAGTTCGCGGACAGGGAAGGCGGATAGCAATCAGCCCCAGCATTTT,CASSSRTGKADSNQPQHF
TRBV5-1,TRBJ1-1,few,.,TGCGCCAGCAGCCGAGGTCGGGGGGACACTGAAGCTTTCTTT,CASSRGRGDTEAFF
TRBV5-1,TRBJ1-1,.,.,TGCGCCAGCAGCTTTTCAGGGAGGACTGAAGCTTTCTTT,CASSFSGRTEAFF
TRBV20-1,TRBJ2-1,few,TRBD2,TGCAGTGCTAGCGGGAGGGGCGATGAGCAGTTCTTC,CSASGRGDEQFF
TRBV5-1,TRBJ2-7,once,.,TGCGCCAGCACCATCCGGGACTTCTCCCTCTACGAGCAGTACTTC,CASTIRDFSLYEQYF
TRBV12-3/TRBV12-4,TRBJ2-7,.,TRBD1,TGTGCCAGCAGTTACAGGGGGCGCGTTGACGAGCAGTACTTC,CASSYRGRVDEQYF
TRBV27,TRBJ2-2,many,.,TGTGCCAGCAGTTTCTCCACAGGGAACACCGGGGAGCTGTTTTTT,CASSFSTGNTGELFF
TRBV15,TRBJ2-3,few,.,TGTGCCACCAGCAGAGTTTCCGGGGGCAGCGCAGATACGCAGTATTTT,CATSRVSGGSADTQYF
TRBV12-3/TRBV12-4,TRBJ2-2,.,.,TGTGCCAGCAGTTTAACCTCCGGGGAGCTGTTTTTT,CASSLTSGELFF
TRBV18,TRBJ2-1,few,.,TGTGCCAGCAATACCAGAGGGACTGAGCAGTTCTTC,CASNTRGTEQFF
TRBV12-3/TRBV12-4,TRBJ2-4,few,.,TGTGCCACAACTGCCCGGGCAGGGGCCAACATTCAGTACTTC,CATTARAGANIQYF
TRBV4-1,TRBJ2-3,few,.,TGCGCCAGCAGCCAAGATCGAGAGGCGGGAAGCCCCACCACAGATACGCAGTATTTT,CASSQDREAGSPTTDTQYF
TRBV7-2,TRBJ1-5,few,.,TGTGCCAGCAGCTTAGCGGGGGCGCCTAATCAGCCCCAGCATTTT,CASSLAGAPNQPQHF
TRBV11-2,TRBJ2-1,.,.,TGTGCCAGCAGCTTAGATCTAGGAGTCTTAAAGTTCTTC,CASSLDLGVLKFF
TRBV7-2,TRBJ1-3,.,.,TGTGCCAGCAGCCCCGCGGGGGGTGGAAACACCATATATTTT,CASSPAGGGNTIYF
TRBV11-3,TRBJ1-1,few,.,TGTGCCAGCAGCCCCGGGCACGGGAACACTGAAGCTTTCTTT,CASSPGHGNTEAFF
TRBV3-1,TRBJ2-1,few,TRBD2,TGTGCCAGCAGCCTTAGCACTAGCGGGAGAGGGAATGAGCAGTTCTTC,CASSLSTSGRGNEQFF
TRBV5-1,TRBJ1-4,few,TRBD1,TGCGCCAGCAGCTCGACAGGGGGACCGTACGAAAAACTGTTTTTT,CASSSTGGPYEKLFF
TRBV4-1,TRBJ2-1,.,TRBD1,TGCGCCAGCAGCCAAAACGTCGGACAGGGTCAATTCTTC,CASSQNVGQGQFF
TRBV6-2/TRBV6-3,TRBJ2-2,.,.,TGTGCCAGCAGTACCGACTCCCCTCGCACCGGGGAGCTGTTTTTT,CASSTDSPRTGELFF